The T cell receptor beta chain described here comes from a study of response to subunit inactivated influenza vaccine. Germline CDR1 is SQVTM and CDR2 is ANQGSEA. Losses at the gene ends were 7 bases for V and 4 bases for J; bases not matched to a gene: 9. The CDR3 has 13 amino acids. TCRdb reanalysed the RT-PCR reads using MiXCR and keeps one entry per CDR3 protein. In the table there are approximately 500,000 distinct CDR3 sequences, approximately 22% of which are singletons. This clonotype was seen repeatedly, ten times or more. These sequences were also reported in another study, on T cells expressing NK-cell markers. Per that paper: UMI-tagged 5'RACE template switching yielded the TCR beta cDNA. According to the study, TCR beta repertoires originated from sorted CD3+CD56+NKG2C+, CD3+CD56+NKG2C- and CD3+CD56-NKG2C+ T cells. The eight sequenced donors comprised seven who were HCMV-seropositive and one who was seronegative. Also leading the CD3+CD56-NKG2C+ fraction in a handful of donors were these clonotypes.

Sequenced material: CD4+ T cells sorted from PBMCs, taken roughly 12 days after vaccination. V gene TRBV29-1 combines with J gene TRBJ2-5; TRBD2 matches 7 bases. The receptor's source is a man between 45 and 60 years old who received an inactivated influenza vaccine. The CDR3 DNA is TGCAGCGGAGCCCTATTAGCGGGAGAGACCCAGTACTTC. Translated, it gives CSGALLAGETQYF.